This T cell receptor beta chain was captured in a study of cytomegalovirus exposure and HLA in healthy donors. Study-level findings and limits: According to the study, 180 or so TCR beta chains were cytomegalovirus-associated. The classifier reportedly diagnosed cytomegalovirus status with high specificity and sensitivity.

Turning to this clone: Its specificity is unknown.

Profiled with immunoSEQ multiplex PCR; TCRdb holds only in-frame clones, not every one. The profile covers approximately 150,000 clones, with about 90% appearing a single time and around 3.1% taken by the ten largest. CDR3 length: 15 residues. The germline gives CDR1 MGHDK, CDR2 SYGVNS. V gave up 1 base and J gave up 3 bases, with 12 bases separating them. It was the approximately 120-subject validation cohort, separate from the approximately 680-subject first cohort, to which the donors belonged. The sample was PBMCs. This receptor was identified in a woman aged 18-35 years in good health and CMV-seropositive. The chain carries TRBV25-1 and TRBJ2-5, with TRBD2 as a possible D gene (7 bases). Here the CDR3 DNA reads TGTGCCAGCAGTGAATTTGGGGGGGGCAAAGAGACCCAGTACTTC. As protein: CASSEFGGGKETQYF.